The rows below give T cell receptor beta chains drawn from one sample of a study of CD8 T cells in ankylosing spondylitis. TCRdb recomputed calls from the 5' RACE reads with MiXCR, one row per CDR3 protein. The data contain about 840,000 distinct CDR3 sequences, 10% to 15% of them seen just once; the ten biggest clones take up more than 0.5%. Sequencing was performed on blood, either unsorted or a sorted T cell fraction (not recorded which). The source of these receptors is a male donor with ankylosing spondylitis. CDR3s leave out the opening cysteine and the closing phenylalanine or tryptophan. The order of the fields is V gene, J gene, CDR3 protein.

TRBV5-6,TRBJ2-3,ASSPNKGTDTQY
TRBV20-1,TRBJ1-1,SGRDRTRQVIKNTEAF
TRBV10-3,TRBJ2-7,AISDWNSPYEQY
TRBV5-1,TRBJ1-1,ASKGTGTPNTEAF
TRBV12-3/TRBV12-4,TRBJ2-1,ASRPSQGNEQF
TRBV7-9,TRBJ1-4,ASSPGTGIEKLF
TRBV20-1,TRBJ2-5,SARTVPGPHGGETQY
TRBV6-5,TRBJ2-2,ASSYQGNLAGELF
TRBV5-1,TRBJ2-3,ASSGVGLATDTQY
TRBV12-5,TRBJ2-1,ASGFGYNEQF